What follows are 26 T cell receptor beta chains derived from one specimen sequenced in a study of cytomegalovirus exposure and HLA in healthy donors. PCR used 60 Vbeta primers and 13 Jbeta primers. The repertoire was sequenced with immunoSEQ multiplex PCR; TCRdb's copy has only in-frame clones and lacks some. Here the sample spans about 170,000 clones, roughly 83% being singletons. Source material: PBMCs. The receptor source for this set is a boy aged 2 to 10 in good health and CMV-seronegative.

The chain links TRBV5-6 to TRBJ2-1, with 10 bases identical to TRBD1. J was trimmed by 8 bases and V by 4 bases; bases with no gene match: 12. The V gene's germline CDR1 is SGHDT and CDR2 YYEEEE. CDR3 length equals 16 residues. The CDR3 DNA reads TGTGCCAGCAGCCCCTATCCCGGGACAGGGGCGCATGAGCAGTTCTTC. Amino acid sequence: CASSPYPGTGAHEQFF.

V usage is TRBV4-3 and J usage is TRBJ2-2; 7 bases map to TRBD2. The CDR3 has 15 amino acids. Trimming at V came to 0 bases and at J to 3 bases, leaving 1 base not matched to a gene. Germline lookup yields CDR1 LGHNA and CDR2 YSLEER. The CDR3 coding sequence is TGCGCCAGCAGCCAAGACAGCGGGGACACCGGGGAGCTGTTTTTT. Protein: CASSQDSGDTGELFF.

The genes are TRBV2 and TRBJ1-6; no firm D call. The germline CDR1 and CDR2 sequences are SNHLY and FYNNEI. The length of the CDR3 is 16 residues. Trimming removed 2 bases from V and 4 bases from J, with 12 bases in between. The CDR3 bases are TGTGCCAGCAGTGAAATTATGGTTACTTATAATTCACCCCTCCACTTT. This sequence encodes CASSEIMVTYNSPLHF.

Only a few counts were recorded for this clone. Other DNA sequences in this sample translate to the same CDR3. This sequence joins TRBV14 and TRBJ2-3; 8 bases map to TRBD2. V trimming: 2 bases; J trimming: 2 bases; junction bases outside the gene matches: 3. Germline loops: CDR1 SGHDN, CDR2 FVKESK. This CDR3 is built from 15 residues. The CDR3 nucleotides are TGTGCCAGCAGCCAACGGGGGGGACTCACAGATACGCAGTATTTT. It yields the protein CASSQRGGLTDTQYF.

The chain is built from TRBV5-1 and TRBJ1-2, with TRBD1 identical over 9 bases. The CDR3 has 13 residues. The ends lost 3 bases at V and 8 bases at J; junction bases unmatched: 5. Germline CDR1 reads SGHRS; CDR2 reads YFSETQ. The CDR3 region is CASSSTGGIGYTF. In DNA, the CDR3 is TGCGCCAGCAGCTCGACAGGGGGAATAGGCTACACCTTC.

This chain links TRBV20-1 with TRBJ1-3; D unresolved. The CDR3 totals 11 residues. V was shortened by 7 bases and J by 4 bases, with 8 bases between the two germline ends. Germline V gene sequence: CDR1 DFQATT, CDR2 SNEGSKA (reference sequence). The CDR3 DNA sequence: TGCAGTGTCTACTACGGAAACACCATATATTTT. Its protein is CSVYYGNTIYF.

The chain couples TRBV30 to TRBJ2-5, with 8 bases that match TRBD1. The V segment lost 2 bases and the J segment 4 bases; nucleotides outside the gene matches: 6. Germline V gene data show CDR1 as GTSNPN and CDR2 as SVGIG (reference sequence). The CDR3 runs 14 residues. The CDR3 reads CAWSLQGALETQYF. The CDR3 nucleotides are TGTGCCTGGAGTCTCCAGGGGGCCTTAGAGACCCAGTACTTC.

This chain connects TRBV11-2 to TRBJ1-6, with D tentatively TRBD1 (6 bases). The CDR3 extends over 17 amino acids. V was clipped by 5 bases and J by 1 base, with 15 bases between them. Germline assignment: CDR1 SGHAT and CDR2 FQNNGV. CDR3 in amino acids: CASSGQGLRSYNSPLHF. The CDR3 DNA follows: TGTGCCAGCAGCGGCCAGGGGTTGAGGTCCTATAATTCACCCCTCCACTTT.

The rearrangement joins TRBV2 to TRBJ2-3; TRBD2 might be the D (6 bases). Germline CDR1 SNHLY, CDR2 FYNNEI. V shed 2 bases and J shed 3 bases, with 18 bases lying between them. The CDR3 has 17 residues. As DNA, the CDR3 is TGTGCCAGCAGTGAATACCCCCCGGCGGGGTCGACAGATACGCAGTATTTT. Its translation is CASSEYPPAGSTDTQYF.

This clone has just a few counts. The genes are TRBV10-1 and TRBJ2-1; 12 bases fit TRBD2. With V trimmed by 2 bases and J by 15 bases, 8 bases remained unmatched. This CDR3 is 14 amino acids long. Germline CDR1 is WNHNN and CDR2 is SYGVQD (reference sequence). The chain's CDR3 is CASSERTSGVRLFF. In DNA, the CDR3 is TGCGCCAGCAGTGAGAGGACTAGCGGGGTAAGGTTGTTCTTC.

The chain joins TRBV2 to TRBJ2-5, with no clear D. CDR3 length: 12 amino acids. V was pared by 1 base and J by 3 bases, with 3 bases between. Looked up from germline, CDR1 is SNHLY and CDR2 is FYNNEI. For the CDR3, the DNA is TGTGCCAGCAGTGAAGTAAAAGAGACCCAGTACTTC. It codes for CASSEVKETQYF.

This clone was counted a single time. The gene calls are TRBV10-3 and TRBJ2-7, with 7 positions matching TRBD1. The CDR3 runs 14 residues. Germline assignment: CDR1 ENHRY and CDR2 SYGVKD. The trim removed 3 bases at V and 2 bases at J, leaving 4 bases unmatched. CDR3 protein: CAISDGDRAYEQYV. DNA for the CDR3: TGTGCCATCAGTGACGGGGACAGAGCCTACGAGCAGTACGTC.

This clone was detected once. The V and J genes are TRBV7-9 and TRBJ1-1; D might be TRBD1 (6 bases). Germline V gene sequence: CDR1 SEHNR, CDR2 FQNEAQ (reference sequence). The germline V and J ends were trimmed by 8 bases and 6 bases, with 19 bases remaining between them. There are 14 residues in the CDR3. CDR3 nucleotides: TGTGCCAGCCGACACAGGGAGAGGGACGCTGAAGCTTTCTTT. Protein product: CASRHRERDAEAFF.

The chain is built from TRBV1 and TRBJ2-5; no check of the table's D call, TRBD2, against the DNA was made. TRBV1 corresponds to a pseudogene. CDR3 length: 17 residues. The CDR3 reads CTSSSPGLAVYQETQYF. CDR3 nucleotide sequence: TGCACCAGCAGCTCGCCGGGACTAGCGGTGTACCAAGAGACCCAGTACTTC.

The chain uses TRBV2 and TRBJ2-7, with D uncertain. Trimming shortened V by 6 bases and J by 3 bases, and 6 bases separated the two germline ends. The CDR3 spans 11 residues. The germline gives CDR1 SNHLY, CDR2 FYNNEI. This CDR3 reads CASRSGYEQYF. The CDR3 DNA follows: TGTGCCAGCAGGTCCGGCTACGAGCAGTACTTC. Based on the CDR3 plus reference TRBV2 and TRBJ2-7, the full variable domain is EPEVTQTPSHQVTQMGQEVILRCVPISNHLYFYWYRQILGQKVEFLVSFYNNEISEKSEIFDDQFSVERPDGSNFTLKIRSTKLEDSAMYFCASRSGYEQYFGPGTRLTVT.

The chain is built from TRBV4-2 and TRBJ1-1; D ambiguous. The V end was cut by 4 bases, the J end by 4 bases, with 16 bases between. There are 15 residues in the CDR3. Germline V gives CDR1 LGHNA, CDR2 YNFKEQ. CDR3 protein: CASSRNREAFTEAFF. CDR3 nucleotide sequence: TGTGCCAGCAGCCGGAACCGGGAGGCCTTCACTGAAGCTTTCTTT.

V and J are TRBV6-1 and TRBJ1-3; 8 bases match TRBD1. The germline gives CDR1 MNHNS, CDR2 SASEGT. This CDR3 contains 17 residues. With 4 bases clipped from V and 0 bases from J, the junction kept 8 bases outside the gene matches. Written as DNA, the CDR3 is TGTGCCAGCAGTGGGTCGACAGGGGACCGCTCTGGAAACACCATATATTTT. Its translation: CASSGSTGDRSGNTIYF.

The CDR3 sequence: CASTIPQGGYGYTF. CDR3 coding DNA: TGTGCCAGCACCATTCCCCAGGGGGGCTATGGCTACACCTTC. The chain uses TRBV5-6 and TRBJ1-2, with TRBD1 matching over 7 bases. The germline gives CDR1 SGHDT, CDR2 YYEEEE. The CDR3 totals 14 residues. Trimming at V came to 6 bases and at J to 4 bases, leaving 9 bases not matched to a gene.

This rearrangement joins TRBV28 to TRBJ1-1, with a tentative D call TRBD1 (5 bases). CDR1 and CDR2 (germline): MDHEN, SYDVKM. The CDR3 extends over 15 amino acids. Deletions cut 6 bases from V and 0 bases from J, with 14 bases between. CDR3 bases: TGTGCCAGCAGGGAAGGGACTGGCATGAACACTGAAGCTTTCTTT. Translating it yields CASREGTGMNTEAFF.

This clone was recorded a few times. The chain has TRBV27 and TRBJ1-2, with D possibly TRBD1 on 5 matching bases. Trimming cost V 3 bases and J 4 bases, with 9 bases left between them. Germline V gene data show CDR1 as MNHEY and CDR2 as SMNVEV (reference sequence). This CDR3 region has 13 residues. The DNA for the CDR3 is TGTGCCAGCAGTTTTAGAGACAGCTATGGCTACACCTTC. This gives the protein CASSFRDSYGYTF.

The chain carries TRBV29-1 and TRBJ1-2; no clear D. The ends were cut back, 2 bases at V and 7 bases at J, with 11 bases in the middle. The CDR3 spans 12 residues. The germline CDR1 and CDR2 sequences are SQVTM and ANQGSEA. Here the CDR3 reads CSVESQVGGYTF. In DNA, the CDR3 is TGCAGCGTTGAAAGCCAGGTCGGTGGCTACACCTTC.

The rearrangement links TRBV7-9 to TRBJ2-3; 10 bases match TRBD1. The CDR3 contains 16 residues. V gave up 5 bases and J gave up 2 bases; unmatched junction bases: 7. The germline V gene encodes CDR1 SEHNR and CDR2 FQNEAQ (reference sequence). The CDR3 DNA is TGTGCCAGCAGCGGCGGAGACAGGGGGCTCACAGATACGCAGTATTTT. Translated: CASSGGDRGLTDTQYF.

This clone was recorded once. CDR3 protein: CASSLVAGVSDTQYF. The CDR3 nucleotides are TGTGCCAGCAGCTTGGTAGCGGGAGTTTCAGATACGCAGTATTTT. V gene TRBV5-6 combines with J gene TRBJ2-3; TRBD2 matches at 9 bases. Germline V lookup: CDR1 SGHDT, CDR2 YYEEEE. The CDR3 extends over 15 amino acids. Germline trimming cut 0 bases from V and 4 bases from J; bases unmatched to any gene: 3.

About this clone: The same CDR3 is also encoded by other DNA sequences in this sample. The rearrangement links TRBV4-1 to TRBJ2-3, with 7 bases that match TRBD1. V was clipped by 3 bases and J by 6 bases; unmatched bases: 9. This CDR3 is 15 amino acids long. The germline CDR1 and CDR2 sequences are MGHRA and YSYEKL. CDR3 nucleotides: TGCGCCAGCAGCCACGCAGGGGGAGTAACCGATACGCAGTATTTT. Its protein is CASSHAGGVTDTQYF.

The V and J genes are TRBV5-8 and TRBJ2-5, with D possibly TRBD1 on 5 matching bases. CDR1 is SGHTS and CDR2 is YDEGEE in the germline V gene. The V end was cut by 0 bases, the J end by 0 bases, with 12 bases between. The CDR3 contains 16 residues. As DNA, the CDR3 is TGTGCCAGCAGCTTGGCGGGTCTAGGGGACCAAGAGACCCAGTACTTC. This gives the protein CASSLAGLGDQETQYF.

The V gene is TRBV6-1, the J gene TRBJ2-3, with 7 bases identical to TRBD1. CDR3 length: 14 residues. Germline CDR1 and CDR2: MNHNS and SASEGT. The junction had 7 bases not matched to a gene; V was cut back by 2 bases and J by 8 bases. The CDR3 region is CASSEPTGVATQYF. The CDR3 region has the DNA TGTGCCAGCAGTGAACCTACAGGGGTTGCTACGCAGTATTTT.